This note documents a single T cell receptor beta chain sequence. This entry belongs to a study of T cells in Graves' hyperthyroidism and ophthalmopathy. Amplification of TCR beta CDR3 regions was performed using RNA transcripts as template. TCR CDR3 regions were first amplified by RT-PCR with HTBI primers. A single record per CDR3 protein comes from TCRdb applying MiXCR to the multiplex PCR reads. In the table there are over 350,000 distinct CDR3 sequences, under 20% of which are singletons. The sequencing sample was made of blood. This clonotype was obtained from a man aged 18 to 30 with Graves' ophthalmopathy.

The CDR3 sequence: CASSVTGAGELFF. The CDR3 nucleotides are TGTGCCAGCAGTGTCACGGGGGCCGGGGAGCTGTTTTTT. The chain uses TRBV6-1 and TRBJ2-2, with D tentatively TRBD2 (6 bases). The CDR3 has 13 amino acids. Trimming removed 4 bases at V and 6 bases at J, with 9 bases between. Looked up from germline, CDR1 is MNHNS and CDR2 is SASEGT.